These 7 T cell receptor beta chains share one sample of origin, sequenced in a study of OX40 agonist ivuxolimab in advanced cancers. The repertoire was sequenced with immunoSEQ multiplex PCR; TCRdb's copy has only in-frame clones and lacks some. The sample has some 66,000 clones, about nine tenths seen once; the top ten hold 0.38%. The sequences come from CD4+ or CD8+ T cells sorted from blood, collected in a trial of the OX40 agonist ivuxolimab. These receptors originate from an adult with an advanced solid tumor such as melanoma, head and neck, liver or kidney cancer.

This chain connects TRBV5-1 to TRBJ1-1, with 8 bases identical to TRBD1. V shed 0 bases and J 2 bases; nucleotides not matched to a gene: 3. Looked up from germline, CDR1 is SGHRS and CDR2 is YFSETQ. The CDR3 has 15 residues. CDR3 bases: TGCGCCAGCAGCTTGGGTGCAGGGGGCAACACTGAAGCTTTCTTT. It is translated as CASSLGAGGNTEAFF.

The chain has TRBV4-2 and TRBJ2-6; D gene uncertain. Looked up from germline, CDR1 is LGHNA and CDR2 is YNFKEQ. The CDR3 sequence is 17 residues long. Between the trimmed V and J ends, which lost 1 base and 4 bases, there was a span of 14 bases. The CDR3 here is CASSQAPEIRGANVLTF. CDR3 coding DNA: TGTGCCAGCAGCCAAGCCCCCGAGATCCGCGGGGCCAACGTCCTGACTTTC.

This chain uses TRBV7-2 with TRBJ2-3; D possibly uses TRBD1 or TRBD2 (5 bases each). This CDR3 region has 13 residues. The V gene lost 4 bases and the J gene lost 3 bases, with 8 bases spanning the gap. Germline lookup yields CDR1 SGHTA and CDR2 FQGNSA. CDR3 residues: CASSSWGTDTQYF. As DNA, the CDR3 is TGTGCCAGCAGCTCTTGGGGGACAGATACGCAGTATTTT.

This chain uses TRBV2 with TRBJ1-4; D perhaps matches TRBD1 (6 bases). CDR1 and CDR2 from the germline V gene are SNHLY and FYNNEI. The CDR3 is 14 amino acids. The germline V and J ends were trimmed by 6 bases and 6 bases, with 14 bases remaining between them. CDR3 region: CASSEWTVYEKLFF. In DNA, the CDR3 is TGTGCCAGCAGCGAGTGGACAGTTTATGAAAAACTGTTTTTT.

The rearrangement uses TRBV6-1 and TRBJ2-5, with 10 bases lining up with TRBD2. V lost 8 bases and J lost 4; bases outside the gene matches: 7. Germline CDR1 is MNHNS and CDR2 is SASEGT. This CDR3 region has 14 residues. The CDR3 loop is CASSSGGVGETQYF. Written as DNA, the CDR3 is TGTGCCAGCTCGAGCGGGGGGGTAGGAGAGACCCAGTACTTC.

The chain carries TRBV30 and TRBJ2-7; possible D gene TRBD1, 6 bases. Germline CDR1 GTSNPN, CDR2 SVGIG (reference sequence). The V end was cut by 2 bases, the J end by 6 bases, with 23 bases between. There are 16 residues in the CDR3. Here the CDR3 reads CAWSPLSWTVRSEQYF. The CDR3 nucleotides are TGTGCCTGGAGTCCCCTGAGCTGGACAGTCCGCTCCGAGCAGTACTTC.

This chain connects TRBV7-9 to TRBJ1-2; D is unresolved. The length of the CDR3 is 14 residues. Germline V gene lookup returns CDR1 SEHNR and CDR2 FQNEAQ (reference sequence). Trimming took 5 bases from V and 4 from J, leaving 14 bases between them. DNA of the CDR3: TGTGCCAGCAGCCCCCGAATTGCCGGCTATGGCTACACCTTC. Translated, it gives CASSPRIAGYGYTF.